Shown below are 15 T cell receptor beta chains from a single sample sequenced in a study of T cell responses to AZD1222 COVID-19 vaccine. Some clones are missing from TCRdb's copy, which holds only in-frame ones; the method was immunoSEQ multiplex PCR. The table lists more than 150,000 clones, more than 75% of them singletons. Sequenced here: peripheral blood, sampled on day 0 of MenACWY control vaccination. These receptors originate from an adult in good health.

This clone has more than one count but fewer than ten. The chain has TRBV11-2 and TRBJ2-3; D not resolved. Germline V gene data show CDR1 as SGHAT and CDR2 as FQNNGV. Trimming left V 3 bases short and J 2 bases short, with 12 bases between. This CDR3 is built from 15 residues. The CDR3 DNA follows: TGTGCCAGCAGCTTTGCTAATTTAGCCACAGATACGCAGTATTTT. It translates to CASSFANLATDTQYF. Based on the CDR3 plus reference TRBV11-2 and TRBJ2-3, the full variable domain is EAGVAQSPRYKIIEKRQSVAFWCNPISGHATLYWYQQILGQGPKLLIQFQNNGVVDDSQLPKDRFSAERLKGVDSTLKIQPAKLEDSAVYLCASSFANLATDTQYFGPGTRLTVL.

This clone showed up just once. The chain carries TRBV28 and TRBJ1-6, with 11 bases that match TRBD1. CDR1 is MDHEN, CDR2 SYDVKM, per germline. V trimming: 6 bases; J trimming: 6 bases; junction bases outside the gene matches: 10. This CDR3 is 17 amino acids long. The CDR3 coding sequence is TGTGCCAGCAGAGAGGGGCGGGACAGGGGGTTTAATTCACCCCTCCACTTT. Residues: CASREGRDRGFNSPLHF. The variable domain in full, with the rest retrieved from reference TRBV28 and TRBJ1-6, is DVKVTQSSRYLVKRTGEKVFLECVQDMDHENMFWYRQDPGLGLRLIYFSYDVKMKEKGDIPEGYSVSREKKERFSLILESASTNQTSMYLCASREGRDRGFNSPLHFGNGTRLTVT.

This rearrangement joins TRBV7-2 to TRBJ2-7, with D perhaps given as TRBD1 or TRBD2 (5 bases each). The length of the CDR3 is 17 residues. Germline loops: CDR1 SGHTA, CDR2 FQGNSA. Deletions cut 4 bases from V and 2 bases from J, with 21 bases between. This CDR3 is CASSSSPAGTGPYEQYF. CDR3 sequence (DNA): TGTGCCAGCAGCTCCTCCCCCGCCGGGACGGGACCCTACGAGCAGTACTTC. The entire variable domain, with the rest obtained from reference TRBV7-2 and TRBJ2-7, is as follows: GAGVSQSPSNKVTEKGKDVELRCDPISGHTALYWYRQSLGQGLEFLIYFQGNSAPDKSGLPSDRFSAERTGGSVSTLTIQRTQQEDSAVYLCASSSSPAGTGPYEQYFGPGTRLTVT.

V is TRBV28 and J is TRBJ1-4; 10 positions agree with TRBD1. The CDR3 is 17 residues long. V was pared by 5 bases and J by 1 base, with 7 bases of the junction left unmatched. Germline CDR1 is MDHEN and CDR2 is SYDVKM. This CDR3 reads CASSIGTGVGTNEKLFF. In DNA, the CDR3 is TGTGCCAGCAGTATCGGGACAGGGGTTGGAACTAATGAAAAACTGTTTTTT.

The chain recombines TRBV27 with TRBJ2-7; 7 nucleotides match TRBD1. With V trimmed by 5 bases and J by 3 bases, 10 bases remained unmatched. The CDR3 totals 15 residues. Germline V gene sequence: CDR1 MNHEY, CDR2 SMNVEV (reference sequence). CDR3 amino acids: CASSRGAGGFYEQYF. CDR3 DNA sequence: TGTGCCAGCAGTAGAGGGGCAGGGGGTTTCTACGAGCAGTACTTC.

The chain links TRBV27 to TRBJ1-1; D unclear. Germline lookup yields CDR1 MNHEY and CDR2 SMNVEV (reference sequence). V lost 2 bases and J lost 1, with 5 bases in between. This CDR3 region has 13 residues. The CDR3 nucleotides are TGTGCCAGCAGTTTAGCCAGGAACACTGAAGCTTTCTTT. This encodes CASSLARNTEAFF.

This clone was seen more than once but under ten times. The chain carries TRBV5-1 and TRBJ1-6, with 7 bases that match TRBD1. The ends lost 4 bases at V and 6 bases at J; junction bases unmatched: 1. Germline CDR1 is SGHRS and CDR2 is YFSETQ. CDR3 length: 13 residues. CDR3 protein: CASSRDSNSPLHF. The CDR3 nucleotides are TGCGCCAGCAGCCGGGACAGTAATTCACCCCTCCACTTT.

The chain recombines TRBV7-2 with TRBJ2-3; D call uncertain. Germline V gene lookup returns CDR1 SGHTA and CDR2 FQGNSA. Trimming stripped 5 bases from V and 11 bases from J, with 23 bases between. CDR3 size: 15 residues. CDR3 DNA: TGTGCCAGCAGCAAGCTGTTAGCCCCACCCCGTGGGCAGTATTTT. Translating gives CASSKLLAPPRGQYF.

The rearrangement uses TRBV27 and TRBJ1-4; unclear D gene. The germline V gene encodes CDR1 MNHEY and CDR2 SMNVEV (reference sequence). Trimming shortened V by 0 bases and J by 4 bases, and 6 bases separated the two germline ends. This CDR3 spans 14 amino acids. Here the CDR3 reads CASSLSGFNEKLFF. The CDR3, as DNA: TGTGCCAGCAGTTTATCCGGGTTTAATGAAAAACTGTTTTTT.

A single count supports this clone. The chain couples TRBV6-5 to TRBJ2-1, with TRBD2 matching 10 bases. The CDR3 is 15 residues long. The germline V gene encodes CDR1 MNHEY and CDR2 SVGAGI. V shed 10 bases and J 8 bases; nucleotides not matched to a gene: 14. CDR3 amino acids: CATAPLAGDVDEQFF. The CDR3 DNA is TGTGCCACTGCACCGCTAGCGGGAGACGTCGATGAGCAGTTCTTC.

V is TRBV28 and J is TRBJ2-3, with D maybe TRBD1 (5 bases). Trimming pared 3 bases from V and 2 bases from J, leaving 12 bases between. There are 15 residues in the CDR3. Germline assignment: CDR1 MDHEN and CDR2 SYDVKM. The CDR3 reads CASSFGRVFTDTQYF. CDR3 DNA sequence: TGTGCCAGCAGTTTCGGCAGGGTTTTCACAGATACGCAGTATTTT.

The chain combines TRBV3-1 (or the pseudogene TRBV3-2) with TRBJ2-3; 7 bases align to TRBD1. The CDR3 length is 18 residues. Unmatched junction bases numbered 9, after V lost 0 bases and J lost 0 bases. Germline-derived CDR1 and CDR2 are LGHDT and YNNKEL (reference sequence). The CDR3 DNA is TGTGCCAGCAGCCAAGATATGAGACAGGGCCCTAGCACAGATACGCAGTATTTT. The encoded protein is CASSQDMRQGPSTDTQYF.

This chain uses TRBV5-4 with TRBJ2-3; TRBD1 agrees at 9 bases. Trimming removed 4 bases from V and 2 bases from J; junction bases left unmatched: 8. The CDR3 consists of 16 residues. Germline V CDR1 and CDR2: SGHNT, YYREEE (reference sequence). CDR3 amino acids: CASSQPGTGITDTQYF. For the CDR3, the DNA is TGTGCCAGCAGCCAACCCGGGACAGGGATCACAGATACGCAGTATTTT.

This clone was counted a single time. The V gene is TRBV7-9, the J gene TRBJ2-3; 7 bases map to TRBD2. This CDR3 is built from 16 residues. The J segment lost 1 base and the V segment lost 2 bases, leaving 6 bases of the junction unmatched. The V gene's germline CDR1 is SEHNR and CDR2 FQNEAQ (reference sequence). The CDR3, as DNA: TGTGCCAGCAGCTTATGGAGCGGGGTTGGCACAGATACGCAGTATTTT. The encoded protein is CASSLWSGVGTDTQYF.

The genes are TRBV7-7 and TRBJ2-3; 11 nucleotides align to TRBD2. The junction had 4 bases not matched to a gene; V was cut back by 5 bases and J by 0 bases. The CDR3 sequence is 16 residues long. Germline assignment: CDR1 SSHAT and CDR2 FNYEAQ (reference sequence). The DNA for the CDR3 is TGTGCCAGCAGCCCCGGGACTAGCGGTAGCACAGATACGCAGTATTTT. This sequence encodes CASSPGTSGSTDTQYF.